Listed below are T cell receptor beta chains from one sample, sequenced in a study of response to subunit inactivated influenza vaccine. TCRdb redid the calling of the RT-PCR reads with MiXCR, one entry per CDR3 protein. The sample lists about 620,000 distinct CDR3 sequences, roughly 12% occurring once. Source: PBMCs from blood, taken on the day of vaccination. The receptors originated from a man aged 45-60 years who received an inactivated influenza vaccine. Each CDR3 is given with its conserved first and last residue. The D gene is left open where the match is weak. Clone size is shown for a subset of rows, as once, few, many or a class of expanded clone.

CDR3nt: TGTGCCAGCAGCCCGCGAGCGGGCCTTAGCACAGATACGCAGTATTTT
CDR3aa: CASSPRAGLSTDTQYF
abundance: few
v_gene: TRBV7-8
len: 16
d_gene: .
j_gene: TRBJ2-3

CDR3nt: TGTGCCAGCAGCACCACGGGGACAGAGCAGTTCTTC
CDR3aa: CASSTTGTEQFF
abundance: .
v_gene: TRBV11-2
len: 12
d_gene: .
j_gene: TRBJ2-1

CDR3nt: TGTGCCAGCAGTTACTCGACCAGGGGTGGTGCAGATACGCAGTATTTT
CDR3aa: CASSYSTRGGADTQYF
abundance: many
v_gene: TRBV6-5
len: 16
d_gene: .
j_gene: TRBJ2-3

CDR3nt: TGTGCCAGCAGCCGGGACAGGTGGGCTCAAGCTTTCTTT
CDR3aa: CASSRDRWAQAFF
abundance: few
v_gene: TRBV25-1
len: 13
d_gene: TRBD1
j_gene: TRBJ1-1

CDR3nt: TGTGCCAGCAGCTTAACAGAGGGCAGCACTGAAGCTTTCTTT
CDR3aa: CASSLTEGSTEAFF
abundance: few
v_gene: TRBV7-9
len: 14
d_gene: .
j_gene: TRBJ1-1

CDR3nt: TGTGCCAGCAGTTTAAGGCAGTCCTATGAAAAACTGTTTTTT
CDR3aa: CASSLRQSYEKLFF
abundance: .
v_gene: TRBV12-3/TRBV12-4
len: 14
d_gene: .
j_gene: TRBJ1-4

CDR3nt: TGCAGTGCTAGAGAGCCGCCGAGGGGAGAGCAGTACTTC
CDR3aa: CSAREPPRGEQYF
abundance: few
v_gene: TRBV20-1
len: 13
d_gene: .
j_gene: TRBJ2-7

CDR3nt: TGTGCCAGCAGCAAAGCAGGACAGGGGAGAGTGAGCTACACCTTC
CDR3aa: CASSKAGQGRVSYTF
abundance: .
v_gene: TRBV21-1
len: 15
d_gene: .
j_gene: TRBJ1-2

CDR3nt: TGCGCCAGCAGCCCACTAGCGGGGTCCTTAGGGGAGACCCAGTACTTC
CDR3aa: CASSPLAGSLGETQYF
abundance: .
v_gene: TRBV5-1
len: 16
d_gene: TRBD2
j_gene: TRBJ2-5

CDR3nt: TGCGCCAGCAAGACGGAACCCGCGAACACCGGGGAGCTGTTTTTT
CDR3aa: CASKTEPANTGELFF
abundance: .
v_gene: TRBV5-1
len: 15
d_gene: .
j_gene: TRBJ2-2

CDR3nt: TGTGCCAGCAGCAAGAACAGGGGGCCGGACGAACTGTTTTTT
CDR3aa: CASSKNRGPDELFF
abundance: few
v_gene: TRBV7-9
len: 14
d_gene: TRBD1
j_gene: TRBJ1-4

CDR3nt: TGTGCCAGCAGCTTACATGAAGTAAGGGATGAGCAGTTCTTC
CDR3aa: CASSLHEVRDEQFF
abundance: many
v_gene: TRBV7-8
len: 14
d_gene: .
j_gene: TRBJ2-1

CDR3nt: TGTGCCAGCAGCTCCCCGAAGCGGCTTACTGGGGCCAACGTCCTGACTTTC
CDR3aa: CASSSPKRLTGANVLTF
abundance: .
v_gene: TRBV7-2
len: 17
d_gene: .
j_gene: TRBJ2-6

CDR3nt: TGTGCCAGCAGTTTAGGGGTCTACCAAGAGACCCAGTACTTC
CDR3aa: CASSLGVYQETQYF
abundance: .
v_gene: TRBV12-3/TRBV12-4
len: 14
d_gene: .
j_gene: TRBJ2-5

CDR3nt: TGTGCCAGCAGTTTAGGACAAGGAGGACACCAAGAGACCCAGTACTTC
CDR3aa: CASSLGQGGHQETQYF
abundance: many
v_gene: TRBV12-3/TRBV12-4
len: 16
d_gene: .
j_gene: TRBJ2-5

CDR3nt: TGTGCCAGCAGTTACTCGACTCGGTCGGGAGGCTACACCTTC
CDR3aa: CASSYSTRSGGYTF
abundance: .
v_gene: TRBV6-2/TRBV6-3
len: 14
d_gene: .
j_gene: TRBJ1-2

CDR3nt: TGTGCCAGCAGCTCCGAGGGCGGGGAGCTGTTTTTT
CDR3aa: CASSSEGGELFF
abundance: many
v_gene: TRBV7-9
len: 12
d_gene: .
j_gene: TRBJ2-2

CDR3nt: TGTGCCAGCAGCTCAGGACCCGTACAAGAGACCCAGTACTTC
CDR3aa: CASSSGPVQETQYF
abundance: .
v_gene: TRBV6-2/TRBV6-3
len: 14
d_gene: .
j_gene: TRBJ2-5

CDR3nt: TGCAGTCCGCTGCGTAGGGGGGCAGGCCCCCAAATAGAGACCCAGTACTTC
CDR3aa: CSPLRRGAGPQIETQYF
abundance: once
v_gene: TRBV20-1
len: 17
d_gene: .
j_gene: TRBJ2-5

CDR3nt: TGTGCCAGCAGCCTCCGGACAGGGACGACTAACTATGGCTACACCTTC
CDR3aa: CASSLRTGTTNYGYTF
abundance: few
v_gene: TRBV12-3/TRBV12-4
len: 16
d_gene: TRBD1
j_gene: TRBJ1-2

CDR3nt: TGTGCCAGCAGCTTACTAGAGGTTACTGAAGCTTTCTTT
CDR3aa: CASSLLEVTEAFF
abundance: .
v_gene: TRBV7-9
len: 13
d_gene: .
j_gene: TRBJ1-1

CDR3nt: TGTGCCAGCAGCGTAGCGGGGGGCGCAGACGAGCAGTACTTC
CDR3aa: CASSVAGGADEQYF
abundance: few
v_gene: TRBV9
len: 14
d_gene: .
j_gene: TRBJ2-7

CDR3nt: TGTGCCAGCAGCTTAATTGGTTTGGGAGAATCTACCTACAATGAGCAGTTCTTC
CDR3aa: CASSLIGLGESTYNEQFF
abundance: .
v_gene: TRBV11-1
len: 18
d_gene: .
j_gene: TRBJ2-1

CDR3nt: TGTGCCAGCAGCCAGCGACAGGCGAGGAATAGCAATCAGCCCCAGCATTTT
CDR3aa: CASSQRQARNSNQPQHF
abundance: few
v_gene: TRBV7-8
len: 17
d_gene: .
j_gene: TRBJ1-5

CDR3nt: TGCGCCAGCAGCCCCCGGGTAGGGGGCCTAACCGGGGAGCTGTTTTTT
CDR3aa: CASSPRVGGLTGELFF
abundance: few
v_gene: TRBV4-3
len: 16
d_gene: TRBD1
j_gene: TRBJ2-2

CDR3nt: TGTGCCAGCAGCCTACTACTATTCGGGACAGCGAACACCGGGGAGCTGTTTTTT
CDR3aa: CASSLLLFGTANTGELFF
abundance: few
v_gene: TRBV11-2
len: 18
d_gene: TRBD1
j_gene: TRBJ2-2

CDR3nt: TGTGCCAGCAGTTATTCCGGGGCGTATGACACCTTC
CDR3aa: CASSYSGAYDTF
abundance: few
v_gene: TRBV12-3/TRBV12-4
len: 12
d_gene: .
j_gene: TRBJ1-2

CDR3nt: TGTGCCAGCAGCCGGGGCTTGGACATTCAGTACTTC
CDR3aa: CASSRGLDIQYF
abundance: .
v_gene: TRBV3-1
len: 12
d_gene: .
j_gene: TRBJ2-4

CDR3nt: TGTGCCAGCAGCTTAGGGGTTGACAGCCAGCAGTACTTC
CDR3aa: CASSLGVDSQQYF
abundance: .
v_gene: TRBV7-9
len: 13
d_gene: .
j_gene: TRBJ2-7

CDR3nt: TGTGCCACCATGAGGGGCAATGAGCAGTTCTTC
CDR3aa: CATMRGNEQFF
abundance: .
v_gene: TRBV15
len: 11
d_gene: .
j_gene: TRBJ2-1

CDR3nt: TGCAGTGCTTTTTCTGGGTCCTACGAGCAGTACTTC
CDR3aa: CSAFSGSYEQYF
abundance: few
v_gene: TRBV20-1
len: 12
d_gene: .
j_gene: TRBJ2-7

CDR3nt: TGCGCCAGCAGCCAAGATTTCGGGGTGAACAATCAGCCCCAGCATTTT
CDR3aa: CASSQDFGVNNQPQHF
abundance: .
v_gene: TRBV4-1
len: 16
d_gene: .
j_gene: TRBJ1-5

CDR3nt: TGTGCCAGCAGCCAAGATTTGGGCGCAAGGGTTATAAACATTCAGTACTTC
CDR3aa: CASSQDLGARVINIQYF
abundance: .
v_gene: TRBV3-1
len: 17
d_gene: .
j_gene: TRBJ2-4

CDR3nt: TGTGCCAGCAGCTTAGTACGAGGACAGGGAACAGATACGCAGTATTTT
CDR3aa: CASSLVRGQGTDTQYF
abundance: few
v_gene: TRBV11-2
len: 16
d_gene: TRBD1
j_gene: TRBJ2-3

CDR3nt: TGTGCCTGCAACCGGGGGACTAGCCACGGCGAGCAGTACTTC
CDR3aa: CACNRGTSHGEQYF
abundance: few
v_gene: TRBV6-2/TRBV6-3
len: 14
d_gene: TRBD2
j_gene: TRBJ2-7

CDR3nt: TGTGCCAGCAGTTTAGTCGGGTTAAATCAGCCCCAGCATTTT
CDR3aa: CASSLVGLNQPQHF
abundance: many
v_gene: TRBV27
len: 14
d_gene: .
j_gene: TRBJ1-5

CDR3nt: TGTGCCAGCTCACGTCCGGGGGTCGACGAGCAGTACTTC
CDR3aa: CASSRPGVDEQYF
abundance: .
v_gene: TRBV18
len: 13
d_gene: .
j_gene: TRBJ2-7

CDR3nt: TGCGCCAGCAGCAAGAGCTCGGGGGGCACCGGGGAGCTGTTTTTT
CDR3aa: CASSKSSGGTGELFF
abundance: many
v_gene: TRBV5-1
len: 15
d_gene: TRBD2
j_gene: TRBJ2-2

CDR3nt: TGTGCCAGCAGTTTAATCGGGGTTGGGGCCAACGTCCTGACTTTC
CDR3aa: CASSLIGVGANVLTF
abundance: .
v_gene: TRBV28
len: 15
d_gene: .
j_gene: TRBJ2-6

CDR3nt: TGTGCCAGCAGCCAAGATCCGGATTCCTACGAGCAGTACTTC
CDR3aa: CASSQDPDSYEQYF
abundance: many
v_gene: TRBV3-1
len: 14
d_gene: .
j_gene: TRBJ2-7

CDR3nt: TGTGCCAGCAGGACCGGGACATTCTATGGCTACACCTTC
CDR3aa: CASRTGTFYGYTF
abundance: many
v_gene: TRBV28
len: 13
d_gene: .
j_gene: TRBJ1-2

CDR3nt: TGTGCCAGCAGTTTATACACCCCTGAAAAACTGTTTTTT
CDR3aa: CASSLYTPEKLFF
abundance: .
v_gene: TRBV12-3/TRBV12-4
len: 13
d_gene: .
j_gene: TRBJ1-4

CDR3nt: TGTGCCAGCAGTTTAATACCCGGGGAGCTGTTTTTT
CDR3aa: CASSLIPGELFF
abundance: few
v_gene: TRBV12-3/TRBV12-4
len: 12
d_gene: .
j_gene: TRBJ2-2

CDR3nt: TGCGCCAGCAGCTTGGAGGGACACAGAAACACTGAAGCTTTCTTT
CDR3aa: CASSLEGHRNTEAFF
abundance: few
v_gene: TRBV5-1
len: 15
d_gene: .
j_gene: TRBJ1-1

CDR3nt: TGTGCCAGCAGCGCGCCCCTTCTTTATAGCGGGACGACGCAGTATTTT
CDR3aa: CASSAPLLYSGTTQYF
abundance: many
v_gene: TRBV7-2
len: 16
d_gene: TRBD2
j_gene: TRBJ2-3

CDR3nt: TGCAGTGCTTCCGGGACAGTTAATTATGGCTACACCTTC
CDR3aa: CSASGTVNYGYTF
abundance: few
v_gene: TRBV20-1
len: 13
d_gene: TRBD1
j_gene: TRBJ1-2

CDR3nt: TGTGCCAGCAGCGGGACGCCTTCCTACGAGCAGTACTTC
CDR3aa: CASSGTPSYEQYF
abundance: .
v_gene: TRBV9
len: 13
d_gene: .
j_gene: TRBJ2-7

CDR3nt: TGTGCCAGCAGCCAAGTCCTCACCGGGACGTGGGGCAATGAGCAGTTCTTC
CDR3aa: CASSQVLTGTWGNEQFF
abundance: few
v_gene: TRBV3-1
len: 17
d_gene: .
j_gene: TRBJ2-1

CDR3nt: TGTGCCAGCAGCTTAGGCTACCAAAGAGGCAATGAGCAGTTCTTC
CDR3aa: CASSLGYQRGNEQFF
abundance: many
v_gene: TRBV7-2
len: 15
d_gene: .
j_gene: TRBJ2-1

CDR3nt: TGCAGTGCTAGAGAGAGGACTAGCGGGAGGGCCTACGAGCAGTACTTC
CDR3aa: CSARERTSGRAYEQYF
abundance: .
v_gene: TRBV20-1
len: 16
d_gene: TRBD2
j_gene: TRBJ2-7

CDR3nt: TGTGCCATCAGTGACCGGGGACAGGCAACTAATGAAAAACTGTTTTTT
CDR3aa: CAISDRGQATNEKLFF
abundance: few
v_gene: TRBV10-3
len: 16
d_gene: TRBD1
j_gene: TRBJ1-4

CDR3nt: TGTGCCAGCAGCCACGGCATAGTCTACCCCGGGGAGCTGTTTTTT
CDR3aa: CASSHGIVYPGELFF
abundance: .
v_gene: TRBV3-1
len: 15
d_gene: .
j_gene: TRBJ2-2

CDR3nt: TGTGCCAGCAGCCAAGCCGGGACGGACTCTGGAAACACCATATATTTT
CDR3aa: CASSQAGTDSGNTIYF
abundance: .
v_gene: TRBV3-1
len: 16
d_gene: .
j_gene: TRBJ1-3